These 23 T cell receptor beta chains share one sample of origin, sequenced in a study of beta chain features in type 1 diabetes listed by TCRdb under 2018. The library was generated by the immunoSEQ multiplex PCR assay. The High Capacity cDNA Reverse Transcription Kit was used to reverse transcribe all of the isolated RNA, meaning that expressed TCRB transcripts were what got sequenced. In its TCRdb copy, this immuneACCESS table keeps in-frame sequences only and misses some clones. Where compared with another copy, unresolved V genes explain less than half of these, and the others have no known cause. This sample gives 450,000 or so clones in total; roughly an eighth of them show up just once. Jointly, the top ten make up about 0.042% of the sample. Material for sequencing was naive CD4+ T cells from blood. The intended sense of this specimen's cell subset or site label: true naive CD4+ T cells. All receptors derive from a woman aged 18-30 years in good health.

The chain links TRBV4-3 to TRBJ2-1; D may be TRBD2 (5 bases). The CDR3 consists of 13 residues. Germline loops: CDR1 LGHNA, CDR2 YSLEER. The ends were cut back, 4 bases at V and 5 bases at J, with 9 bases in the middle. In DNA, the CDR3 is TGCGCCAGCAGCCTGGGGAGAGACAATGAGCAGTTCTTC. Translation gives CASSLGRDNEQFF.

This clone was found a few times. The J gene is TRBJ1-1, the V gene TRBV30; TRBD1 agrees at 9 bases. Losses at the gene ends were 5 bases for V and 1 base for J; bases not matched to a gene: 8. This CDR3 comprises 15 residues. Germline CDR1 and CDR2: GTSNPN and SVGIG (reference sequence). The CDR3 DNA is TGTGCCTGGCGCTCCCCGGGACAGGGGAACACTGAAGCTTTCTTT. Translation: CAWRSPGQGNTEAFF.

The rearrangement uses TRBV9 and TRBJ1-2; D gene unclear. V lost 4 bases to trimming and J lost 3 bases, with 7 bases between them. Germline CDR1 SGDLS, CDR2 YYNGEE. The CDR3 spans 12 residues. CDR3 DNA sequence: TGTGCCAGCAGCCCCGCTGACTATGGCTACACCTTC. Amino acid sequence: CASSPADYGYTF. Based on the CDR3 plus reference TRBV9 and TRBJ1-2, the full variable domain is DSGVTQTPKHLITATGQRVTLRCSPRSGDLSVYWYQQSLDQGLQFLIQYYNGEERAKGNILERFSAQQFPDLHSELNLSSLELGDSALYFCASSPADYGYTFGSGTRLTVV.

At least ten counts were recorded for this clone. The chain has TRBV30 and TRBJ1-2, with 8 nucleotides matching TRBD1. Losses at the gene ends were 3 bases for V and 7 bases for J; bases not matched to a gene: 13. CDR3 length equals 15 residues. Germline V gene lookup returns CDR1 GTSNPN and CDR2 SVGIG (reference sequence). The chain's CDR3 is CAWSPGRTGTFGYTF. CDR3 in DNA: TGTGCCTGGAGCCCCGGACGGACAGGGACTTTTGGCTACACCTTC.

The chain couples TRBV6-5 to TRBJ1-1; D is unresolved. This CDR3 comprises 13 residues. The germline V and J ends were trimmed by 2 bases and 6 bases, with 10 bases remaining between them. Germline lookup yields CDR1 MNHEY and CDR2 SVGAGI. In DNA, the CDR3 is TGTGCCAGCAGTTACGGGGTCTGGTCTGAAGCTTTCTTT. This sequence encodes CASSYGVWSEAFF.

This clone was recorded many times. The chain has TRBV15 and TRBJ2-5; D call uncertain. The V gene's germline CDR1 is LNHNV and CDR2 YYDKDF (reference sequence). The CDR3 extends over 14 amino acids. The V end was cut by 6 bases, the J end by 2 bases, with 13 bases between. The CDR3: CATSIRRGQETQYF. Here the CDR3 DNA reads TGTGCCACCAGTATCCGGAGAGGACAAGAGACCCAGTACTTC.

V and J are TRBV19 and TRBJ2-5, with 9 bases that match TRBD2. Germline CDR1 LNHDA, CDR2 SQIVND (reference sequence). This CDR3 spans 13 amino acids. J gave up 5 bases and V 11 bases, and 9 bases lay outside the gene matches. CDR3 in amino acids: CAAAGTSRETQYF. For the CDR3, the DNA is TGTGCCGCTGCCGGGACTAGCCGGGAGACCCAGTACTTC. The full variable domain, rest sourced from reference TRBV19 and TRBJ2-5, is DGGITQSPKYLFRKEGQNVTLSCEQNLNHDAMYWYRQDPGQGLRLIYYSQIVNDFQKGDIAEGYSVSREKKESFPLTVTSAQKNPTAFYLCAAAGTSRETQYFGPGTRLLVL.

The chain joins TRBV4-2 to TRBJ1-1; TRBD1 matches at 7 bases. With 0 bases clipped from V and 6 bases from J, the junction kept 10 bases outside the gene matches. Germline CDR1 reads LGHNA; CDR2 reads YNFKEQ. There are 16 residues in the CDR3. CDR3 bases: TGTGCCAGCAGCCAAGATGGGAACAGGGGTAAGGCTGAAGCTTTCTTT. The encoded protein is CASSQDGNRGKAEAFF.

The V call is TRBV15, the J call TRBJ2-7; D not certain. Germline V CDR1 and CDR2: LNHNV, YYDKDF (reference sequence). V shed 1 base and J shed 2 bases, with 6 bases lying between them. The CDR3 has 13 residues. The CDR3 reads CATSRVRAYEQYV. The CDR3 nucleotides read TGTGCCACCAGCAGAGTAAGGGCCTACGAGCAGTACGTC.

This clone has only a few counts. This sequence joins TRBV30 and TRBJ2-1; the D gene is possibly TRBD2 (6 bases). Germline lookup yields CDR1 GTSNPN and CDR2 SVGIG (reference sequence). Deletions cut 3 bases from V and 4 bases from J, with 19 bases between. The CDR3 sequence is 16 residues long. CDR3 residues: CAWSPFRASDYNEQFF. The CDR3 nucleotides read TGTGCCTGGAGCCCATTCCGGGCTAGCGATTACAATGAGCAGTTCTTC.

This clone occurred a few times. The rearrangement uses TRBV29-1 and TRBJ1-2; D is possibly TRBD1 (6 bases). Trimming left V 4 bases short and J 3 bases short, with 12 bases between. The germline V gene encodes CDR1 SQVTM and CDR2 ANQGSEA. The CDR3 length is 13 residues. The CDR3 spells CSVVTGTYYGYTF. DNA for the CDR3: TGCAGCGTTGTCACAGGGACCTACTATGGCTACACCTTC.

CDR3 region: CAAQGATEETQYF. CDR3 bases: TGTGCCGCACAGGGGGCGACCGAGGAGACCCAGTACTTC. V and J are TRBV10-3 and TRBJ2-5; 9 positions agree with TRBD1. CDR1 and CDR2 from the germline V gene are ENHRY and SYGVKD. The V and J ends lost 11 bases and 5 bases, in that order; junction bases with no gene match: 9. The CDR3 covers 13 residues.

V gene TRBV5-1 combines with J gene TRBJ2-7; D remains ambiguous. Germline loops: CDR1 SGHRS, CDR2 YFSETQ. CDR3 length: 14 residues. V was clipped by 0 bases and J by 2 bases, with 9 bases between them. Here the CDR3 reads CASSLGVGTYEQYV. CDR3 sequence (DNA): TGCGCCAGCAGCTTGGGGGTAGGTACCTACGAGCAGTACGTC.

V usage is TRBV7-9 and J usage is TRBJ1-1; D is unclear. Germline CDR1 reads SEHNR; CDR2 reads FQNEAQ (reference sequence). Trimming pared 4 bases from V and 1 base from J, leaving 4 bases between. This CDR3 has 12 amino acids. The CDR3: CASSSRNTEAFF. CDR3 nucleotide sequence: TGTGCCAGCAGCTCAAGGAACACTGAAGCTTTCTTT.

This clone has only a few counts. The J gene is TRBJ2-2, the V gene TRBV4-1; the D is unclear. Germline loops: CDR1 MGHRA, CDR2 YSYEKL. CDR3 length: 16 residues. The V end lost 1 base, the J end lost 3 bases, and 12 bases lay between the germline ends. The CDR3: CASSQGGIRDTGELFF. The CDR3 DNA follows: TGCGCCAGCAGCCAAGGTGGGATTAGGGACACCGGGGAGCTGTTTTTT.

There are a few counts of this clone. The chain joins TRBV7-3 to TRBJ2-7; D is unclear. V lost 6 bases to trimming and J lost 3 bases, with 12 bases between them. CDR1 and CDR2 from the germline V gene are SGHTA and FQGTGA. The CDR3 is made up of 13 amino acids. The CDR3 bases are TGTGCCAGCAGTCTTAAGGGCGACTACGAGCAGTACTTC. It encodes CASSLKGDYEQYF. The full variable domain, rest sourced from reference TRBV7-3 and TRBJ2-7, is GAGVSQTPSNKVTEKGKYVELRCDPISGHTALYWYRQSLGQGPEFLIYFQGTGAADDSGLPNDRFFAVRPEGSVSTLKIQRTERGDSAVYLCASSLKGDYEQYFGPGTRLTVT.

Points on this clone: Other DNA sequences in this specimen translate into the identical CDR3. The chain is built from TRBV18 and TRBJ2-7; no definite D call. The CDR3 totals 11 residues. Trimming shortened V by 4 bases and J by 4 bases, and 5 bases separated the two germline ends. Germline V gives CDR1 KGHSH, CDR2 LQKENI. CDR3 DNA sequence: TGTGCCAGCTCACTCAATTACGAGCAGTACTTC. Translation: CASSLNYEQYF.

This clone was picked up many times. The chain carries TRBV29-1 and TRBJ2-5, with a possible D match to TRBD1 (5 bases). Germline V lookup: CDR1 SQVTM, CDR2 ANQGSEA. There are 14 residues in the CDR3. With 2 bases removed from V and 5 bases from J, the gap between germline ends came to 15 bases. CDR3 sequence (DNA): TGCAGCGTTGAAACCGACAGTTGGCGGGAGACCCAGTACTTC. This codes for CSVETDSWRETQYF.

This clone was detected a few times. The CDR3 spells CASIPTVLYDTGELFF. The CDR3 DNA reads as TGTGCCAGCATCCCGACGGTCCTCTATGACACCGGGGAGCTGTTTTTT. The chain combines TRBV2 with TRBJ2-2; D gene unclear. Looked up from germline, CDR1 is SNHLY and CDR2 is FYNNEI. This CDR3 comprises 16 residues. V was cut by 7 bases and J by 3 bases, with 18 bases left in between.

V is TRBV11-2 and J is TRBJ1-4, with a tentative D call TRBD1 (5 bases). V gave up 4 bases and J gave up 5 bases, with 11 bases separating them. Germline lookup yields CDR1 SGHAT and CDR2 FQNNGV. The CDR3 loop spans 14 amino acids. As DNA, the CDR3 is TGTGCCAGCAGCTCGGGACCCACGAATGAAAAACTGTTTTTT. Translation gives CASSSGPTNEKLFF. Full variable domain (missing parts from reference TRBV11-2 and TRBJ1-4): EAGVAQSPRYKIIEKRQSVAFWCNPISGHATLYWYQQILGQGPKLLIQFQNNGVVDDSQLPKDRFSAERLKGVDSTLKIQPAKLEDSAVYLCASSSGPTNEKLFFGSGTQLSVL.

This clone was recorded at least ten times. The chain couples TRBV14 to TRBJ2-5, with D uncertain. CDR1 and CDR2 from the germline V gene are SGHDN and FVKESK. With 0 bases removed from V and 7 bases from J, the gap between germline ends came to 12 bases. This CDR3 spans 14 amino acids. DNA for the CDR3: TGTGCCAGCAGCCAAGATTGGCCCGCGGCGACCCAGTACTTC. This gives the protein CASSQDWPAATQYF.

This clone was picked up a small number of times. This sequence joins TRBV28 and TRBJ2-5, with 11 bases aligning to TRBD2. Losses at the gene ends were 5 bases for V and 5 bases for J; bases not matched to a gene: 4. The germline CDR1 and CDR2 sequences are MDHEN and SYDVKM. The CDR3 is made up of 14 amino acids. CDR3 in amino acids: CASSIAGGLETQYF. CDR3 in DNA: TGTGCCAGCAGTATAGCGGGGGGGCTTGAGACCCAGTACTTC.

The V and J genes are TRBV7-9 and TRBJ1-4; D call uncertain. Germline V gives CDR1 SEHNR, CDR2 FQNEAQ (reference sequence). Trimming cost V 3 bases and J 8 bases, with 19 bases left between them. The CDR3 is made up of 16 amino acids. The CDR3 DNA reads TGTGCCAGCAGCTTTGCGACCGGGTCCCTCGGGGAAAAACTGTTTTTT. Its protein product is CASSFATGSLGEKLFF.